Detailed here is one T cell receptor beta chain. 13 Jbeta primers and 60 Vbeta primers were used for the PCR. Clones were read by immunoSEQ multiplex PCR, and TCRdb kept only the in-frame ones, dropping some. The sample includes about 200,000 clones, 75% to 80% of them seen just once. CDR1 and CDR2 from the germline V gene are SGHDT and YYEEEE. Trimming took off 0 bases at V and 3 bases at J, with 6 bases between the two ends. The CDR3 contains 13 residues. This entry comes from a study of cytomegalovirus exposure and HLA in healthy donors. The receptor comes from a woman in her thirties in good health and CMV-seropositive. Sequencing input: PBMCs. The chain carries TRBV5-6 and TRBJ1-1; D gene uncertain. CDR3 nucleotide sequence: TGTGCCAGCAGCTTGGCGGTTCACACTGAAGCTTTCTTT. Translation: CASSLAVHTEAFF.